The 17 T cell receptor beta chains below all came from one sample that was sequenced in a study of Graves' ophthalmopathy and Graves' hyperthyroidism. The study amplified TCR beta CDR3 regions using RNA transcripts. An opening RT-PCR round employed HTBI primers and preceded a second-round multiplex PCR. A single record per CDR3 protein comes from TCRdb applying MiXCR to the multiplex PCR reads. The sample carries about 230,000 distinct CDR3 sequences, around 42% recorded once. Sequencing input: peripheral blood. All receptors derive from an adult man with Graves' ophthalmopathy.

The chain is built from TRBV20-1 and TRBJ2-3; the match to TRBD2 covers 11 bases. From germline, CDR1 is DFQATT and CDR2 SNEGSKA (reference sequence). The CDR3 extends over 16 amino acids. The trim removed 5 bases at V and 0 bases at J, leaving 7 bases unmatched. The CDR3 coding sequence is TGCAGTGCTGTAACTAGCGGGGGCCCTAGCACAGATACGCAGTATTTT. This sequence encodes CSAVTSGGPSTDTQYF.

This clonotype was counted a few times. The genes are TRBV6-6 and TRBJ1-1, with D possibly TRBD1 on 6 matching bases. Germline values: CDR1 MNHNY, CDR2 SVGAGI (reference sequence). Trimming stripped 2 bases from V and 0 bases from J, with 13 bases between. The CDR3 consists of 16 residues. The CDR3 loop reads CASSYLPGHMNTEAFF. CDR3 nucleotides: TGTGCCAGCAGTTACCTCCCGGGACATATGAACACTGAAGCTTTCTTT.

The chain links TRBV2 to TRBJ2-6; 9 bases map to TRBD2. Germline-derived CDR1 and CDR2 are SNHLY and FYNNEI. This CDR3 spans 18 amino acids. V was clipped by 6 bases and J by 1 base; unmatched bases: 10. The CDR3 DNA is TGTGCCAGCAGCACCTGGGCGGGGGGGGGTTCTGGGGCCAACGTCCTGACTTTC. It is translated as CASSTWAGGGSGANVLTF.

The chain combines TRBV9 with TRBJ2-2; D possibly corresponds to TRBD2 (5 bases). Trimming removed 4 bases at V and 4 bases at J, with 14 bases between. CDR1 is SGDLS, CDR2 YYNGEE, per germline. The CDR3 sequence is 15 residues long. The CDR3 DNA is TGTGCCAGCAGCTTGGACTTGTCGGTCACCGGGGAGCTGTTTTTT. Protein product: CASSLDLSVTGELFF. The complete variable domain, with remaining parts taken from reference TRBV9 and TRBJ2-2, reads DSGVTQTPKHLITATGQRVTLRCSPRSGDLSVYWYQQSLDQGLQFLIQYYNGEERAKGNILERFSAQQFPDLHSELNLSSLELGDSALYFCASSLDLSVTGELFFGEGSRLTVL.

The V gene is TRBV9, the J gene TRBJ2-5; D gene ambiguous. Per germline, CDR1 SGDLS and CDR2 YYNGEE. The CDR3 covers 14 residues. V shed 1 base and J shed 9 bases, with 16 bases lying between them. CDR3 sequence (DNA): TGTGCCAGCAGCGTAACCGGTTCCGGCCAGTCCCAGTACTTC. It is translated as CASSVTGSGQSQYF.

With respect to this clonotype: A read error is possible here, since a much larger clone lies one base away. The rearrangement links TRBV2 to TRBJ2-5; the match to TRBD2 covers 13 bases. The CDR3 is made up of 15 amino acids. The V gene's germline CDR1 is SNHLY and CDR2 FYNNEI. The junction had 7 bases not matched to a gene; V was cut back by 5 bases and J by 7 bases. CDR3 bases: TGTGCCAGCAGTCTTTGGACTAGCGGGGGAGGGACCCAGTACTTC. Protein: CASSLWTSGGGTQYF.

This sequence joins TRBV7-2 and TRBJ1-5; D might be TRBD1 (5 bases). Trimming removed 5 bases from V and 5 bases from J, with 16 bases in between. This CDR3 is 15 amino acids long. Germline lookup yields CDR1 SGHTA and CDR2 FQGNSA. CDR3 nucleotide sequence: TGTGCCAGCAGCATGGGGGGGAGTCTTGATCAGCCCCAGCATTTT. Protein: CASSMGGSLDQPQHF.

The V and J genes are TRBV24-1 and TRBJ2-5; unclear D gene. The J call may not be correct, given that the DNA end is closer to TRBJ2-1. From germline, CDR1 is KGHDR and CDR2 SFDVKD. The CDR3 is 12 amino acids. The CDR3 is CATSENQETQFF. CDR3 nucleotide sequence: TGTGCCACCAGTGAAAACCAAGAGACCCAGTTCTTC.

V and J are TRBV7-9 and TRBJ2-5, with 8 bases fitting TRBD2. The end of the DNA is better explained by TRBJ2-1, so the J call may be wrong. The V gene's germline CDR1 is SEHNR and CDR2 FQNEAQ (reference sequence). The CDR3 is 15 residues long. The CDR3 DNA reads TGTGCCAGCAGTCTCTCTAGCGGGCCTTACAATGAGCAGTTCTTC. Translation gives CASSLSSGPYNEQFF.

The chain employs TRBV15 and TRBJ1-3, with a weak D call TRBD1 (5 bases). CDR1 and CDR2 from the germline V gene are LNHNV and YYDKDF (reference sequence). Trimming pared 0 bases from V and 0 bases from J, leaving 12 bases between. This CDR3 contains 17 residues. The CDR3 reads CATSRDTARDSGNTIYF. The CDR3 DNA follows: TGTGCCACCAGCAGAGATACGGCCAGGGACTCTGGAAACACCATATATTTT.

The V call is TRBV7-9, the J call TRBJ2-7, with TRBD2 matching 11 bases. The J segment lost 2 bases and the V segment lost 4 bases, leaving 4 bases of the junction unmatched. Germline V gives CDR1 SEHNR, CDR2 FQNEAQ (reference sequence). CDR3 length: 15 residues. The DNA for the CDR3 is TGTGCCAGCAGCTCGACTAGCGGGAACCCCTACGAGCAGTACTTC. Its translation is CASSSTSGNPYEQYF. Together with reference TRBV7-9 and TRBJ2-7, the CDR3 gives the full variable domain: DTGVSQNPRHKITKRGQNVTFRCDPISEHNRLYWYRQTLGQGPEFLTYFQNEAQLEKSRLLSDRFSAERPKGSFSTLEIQRTEQGDSAMYLCASSSTSGNPYEQYFGPGTRLTVT.

With respect to this clonotype: At one boundary the junction diverges from the germline segment, which might be a read error. The V call is TRBV10-3, the J call TRBJ2-7; 9 nucleotides align to TRBD1. The germline V gene encodes CDR1 ENHRY and CDR2 SYGVKD. The CDR3 runs 16 residues. The CDR3 is CATSDQGQGRVYEQYF. The CDR3 DNA follows: TGTGCCACCAGTGACCAAGGACAGGGGAGGGTCTACGAGCAGTACTTC.

The table lists this clonotype with a few counts. The V call is TRBV24-1, the J call TRBJ2-6, with 7 bases fitting TRBD2. This CDR3 spans 16 amino acids. J lost 2 bases, V lost 4 bases, and 4 bases had no gene match. CDR1 KGHDR and CDR2 SFDVKD come from the germline V gene. Here the CDR3 reads CATSDPRGAGANVLTF. The CDR3 coding sequence is TGTGCCACCAGTGACCCCCGGGGGGCTGGGGCCAACGTCCTGACTTTC.

The V and J genes are TRBV14 and TRBJ1-3; TRBD1 agrees at 8 bases. The germline CDR1 and CDR2 sequences are SGHDN and FVKESK. There are 18 residues in the CDR3. J gave up 4 bases and V 0 bases, and 11 bases lay outside the gene matches. The CDR3 DNA follows: TGTGCCAGCAGCCAAGACCTACAGGGGGGCCCTCTGGGAAACACCATATATTTT. Residues: CASSQDLQGGPLGNTIYF.

This clonotype is a singleton in its sample. V is TRBV2 and J is TRBJ2-7; possibly TRBD1 for D (6 bases). V shed 3 bases and J shed 6 bases, with 24 bases lying between them. There are 17 residues in the CDR3. Germline values: CDR1 SNHLY, CDR2 FYNNEI. DNA for the CDR3: TGTGCCAGCAGTGACAGTCCAGGGACACCACCACCCATCGAGCAGTACTTC. Amino acid sequence: CASSDSPGTPPPIEQYF.

This clonotype was recorded many times. This chain joins TRBV13 and TRBJ1-4; 11 bases are a match to TRBD1. V shed 4 bases and J 7 bases; nucleotides not matched to a gene: 8. In germline, CDR1 is PRHDT, CDR2 FYEKMQ (reference sequence). This CDR3 has 16 amino acids. As DNA, the CDR3 is TGTGCCAGCAGCTGGTCGAGGGACAGGGGGAGTGAAAAACTGTTTTTT. Protein product: CASSWSRDRGSEKLFF.

The J gene is TRBJ2-7, the V gene TRBV7-9, with no clear D. Trimming took off 1 base at V and 7 bases at J, with 8 bases between the two ends. CDR3 length: 12 residues. Germline CDR1 and CDR2: SEHNR and FQNEAQ (reference sequence). The CDR3 DNA follows: TGTGCCAGCAGCTTAGATGAGGCGGAGCAGTACTTC. Protein: CASSLDEAEQYF.